This entry lists 18 T cell receptor beta chains sequenced from one sample in a study of T cell responses to AZD1222 COVID-19 vaccine. Here immunoSEQ multiplex PCR was the method, and the copy in TCRdb shows in-frame clones only, minus some. This table holds 150,000 to 200,000 clones, around 90% found once. The material was peripheral blood, obtained 28 days after the second dose of the MenACWY control vaccine. Receptors originate from an adult who received the MenACWY meningococcal vaccine as a control.

The rearrangement links TRBV27 to TRBJ2-5; 8 bases line up with TRBD2. Trimming removed 6 bases from V and 5 bases from J; junction bases left unmatched: 8. From germline, CDR1 is MNHEY and CDR2 SMNVEV (reference sequence). This CDR3 has 14 amino acids. DNA for the CDR3: TGTGCCAGCAGCGGGATAGCGGGATGGGAGACCCAGTACTTC. It is translated as CASSGIAGWETQYF.

The chain has TRBV19 and TRBJ1-5, with TRBD1 matching 9 bases. J gave up 5 bases and V 5 bases, and 7 bases lay outside the gene matches. Germline V CDR1 and CDR2: LNHDA, SQIVND (reference sequence). The CDR3 spans 15 residues. CDR3 sequence reads: CASSGDRDFYQPQHF. For the CDR3, the DNA is TGTGCCAGTAGTGGGGACAGGGATTTTTATCAGCCCCAGCATTTT.

This clone was counted a single time. The rearrangement links TRBV29-1 to TRBJ1-1; D ambiguous. V was trimmed by 3 bases and J by 2 bases, leaving 10 bases between them. From germline, CDR1 is SQVTM and CDR2 ANQGSEA. This CDR3 has 13 amino acids. The CDR3: CSVDLGINTEAFF. The CDR3 DNA follows: TGCAGCGTTGATCTTGGGATTAACACTGAAGCTTTCTTT.

The gene calls are TRBV28 and TRBJ1-2, with D unresolved. The CDR3 sequence is 13 residues long. V lost 2 bases and J 2 bases, leaving 6 bases between the germline ends. Germline V gives CDR1 MDHEN, CDR2 SYDVKM. This chain's CDR3 is CASSLGRNYGYTF. CDR3 nucleotide sequence: TGTGCCAGCAGTTTAGGCAGGAACTATGGCTACACCTTC.

V is TRBV27 and J is TRBJ2-7, with TRBD1 matching over 10 bases. V lost 0 bases, J lost 5 bases, and 10 bases stayed unmatched. The CDR3 sequence is 17 residues long. Germline V gives CDR1 MNHEY, CDR2 SMNVEV (reference sequence). The CDR3 sequence: CASSLSAREGTGDEQYF. The CDR3, as DNA: TGTGCCAGCAGTTTATCGGCTAGGGAAGGGACAGGGGACGAGCAGTACTTC.

The rearrangement links TRBV13 to TRBJ2-7, with TRBD1 matching 11 bases. Looked up from germline, CDR1 is PRHDT and CDR2 is FYEKMQ (reference sequence). There are 15 residues in the CDR3. V lost 5 bases and J lost 2; bases outside the gene matches: 5. DNA of the CDR3: TGTGCCAGCAGCCCACGGACAGGGGGCCCCTACGAGCAGTACTTC. The encoded protein is CASSPRTGGPYEQYF.

This clone has just one count. The CDR3 sequence is CSVDPAGGGGETQYF. CDR3 DNA: TGCAGCGTTGATCCGGCAGGGGGCGGCGGAGAGACCCAGTACTTC. V and J are TRBV29-1 and TRBJ2-5, with 8 bases aligning to TRBD1. CDR1 SQVTM and CDR2 ANQGSEA come from the germline V gene. The CDR3 runs 15 residues. J gave up 4 bases and V 3 bases, and 10 bases lay outside the gene matches.

In DNA, the CDR3 is TGTGCCAGCAGCTTAGGGCTTAACTATGGCTACACCTTC. It codes for CASSLGLNYGYTF. V is TRBV7-9 and J is TRBJ1-2; D not resolved. The CDR3 spans 13 residues. Germline V gives CDR1 SEHNR, CDR2 FQNEAQ (reference sequence). Between the trimmed V and J ends, which lost 1 base and 1 base, there was a span of 4 bases.

This clone was counted a single time. This sequence joins TRBV6-2 or TRBV6-3 and TRBJ1-1; D perhaps matches TRBD1 (5 bases). Germline CDR1 MNHEY, CDR2 SVGEGT. Trimming took 6 bases from V and 10 from J, leaving 12 bases between them. This CDR3 region has 11 residues. CDR3: CASSRPGGAFF. The CDR3 DNA sequence: TGTGCCAGCAGCCGACCGGGGGGAGCTTTCTTT.

The chain is built from TRBV18 and TRBJ1-1, with D maybe TRBD1 (6 bases). V was pared by 3 bases and J by 5 bases, with 19 bases between. In germline, CDR1 is KGHSH, CDR2 LQKENI. The CDR3 is 16 amino acids. The CDR3 region has the DNA TGTGCCAGCTCACCGAACGGGGGCGGAAAGGGGACTGAAGCTTTCTTT. Translation gives CASSPNGGGKGTEAFF.

The J gene is TRBJ2-6, the V gene TRBV2, with 7 bases fitting TRBD1. The CDR3 runs to 15 residues. V gave up 7 bases and J gave up 0 bases; unmatched junction bases: 3. The germline CDR1 and CDR2 sequences are SNHLY and FYNNEI. CDR3 amino acids: CASTGTASGANVLTF. CDR3 nucleotide sequence: TGTGCCAGCACCGGGACAGCCTCTGGGGCCAACGTCCTGACTTTC.

The V call is TRBV7-9, the J call TRBJ2-2, with 12 bases fitting TRBD2. CDR1 and CDR2 from the germline V gene are SEHNR and FQNEAQ (reference sequence). The CDR3 covers 18 residues. V lost 1 base, J lost 5 bases, and 8 bases stayed unmatched. The CDR3 DNA follows: TGTGCCAGCAGCTTAGTCCCTAGCGGGAGGGCGCGAACCGGGGAGCTGTTTTTT. It encodes CASSLVPSGRARTGELFF.

As for this clone: The junction departs from the called germline gene at one end, perhaps through a read error. The gene calls are TRBV29-1 and TRBJ1-2, with D perhaps TRBD1 (6 bases). This CDR3 has 11 amino acids. Germline-derived CDR1 and CDR2 are SQVTM and ANQGSEA. CDR3 sequence (DNA): TGCAGCGTGGAAGACAGGTCCGGCTACACCTTC. Protein product: CSVEDRSGYTF. Supplemented by reference TRBV29-1 and TRBJ1-2, the full variable domain reads SAVISQKPSRDICQRGTSLTIQCQVDSQVTMMFWYRQQPGQSLTLIATANQGSEATYESGFVIDKFPISRPNLTFSTLTVSNMSPEDSSIYLCSVEDRSGYTFGSGTRLTVV.

V is TRBV27 and J is TRBJ2-1; 8 bases align to TRBD2. Germline values: CDR1 MNHEY, CDR2 SMNVEV (reference sequence). The CDR3 length is 16 residues. The junction had 14 bases not matched to a gene; V was cut back by 5 bases and J by 8 bases. DNA of the CDR3: TGTGCCAGCAGTCCCCTGGGGAAGCGGGAGCAGGATGAGCAGTTCTTC. This gives the protein CASSPLGKREQDEQFF.

The chain is built from TRBV25-1 and TRBJ2-7; 13 nucleotides line up with TRBD2. J was trimmed by 4 bases and V by 10 bases; bases with no gene match: 4. CDR1 and CDR2 from the germline V gene are MGHDK and SYGVNS. This CDR3 comprises 13 residues. Here the CDR3 DNA reads TGTGCCACCGGGACTAGCGGGATTTACGAGCAGTACTTC. It codes for CATGTSGIYEQYF.

This clone has a single count. V usage is TRBV30 and J usage is TRBJ1-5; the D gene is possibly TRBD1 (5 bases). Germline V CDR1 and CDR2: GTSNPN, SVGIG (reference sequence). V lost 1 base and J lost 7, with 8 bases in between. The CDR3 is 12 residues long. The CDR3 DNA is TGTGCCTGGAGTGATGGGGGGCAGCCCCAGCATTTT. Translated, it gives CAWSDGGQPQHF.

This clone was picked up one time. The V gene is TRBV3-1 (or the pseudogene TRBV3-2), the J gene TRBJ1-3, with D hard to call. There are 13 residues in the CDR3. Trimming stripped 4 bases from V and 3 bases from J, with 7 bases between. Germline V CDR1 and CDR2: LGHDT, YNNKEL (reference sequence). The CDR3 loop is CASSPAGGNTIYF. The DNA of the CDR3 is TGTGCCAGCAGCCCGGCTGGTGGAAACACCATATATTTT.

This clone was detected a few times. The chain recombines TRBV29-1 with TRBJ2-2; D might be TRBD1 (6 bases). The V and J ends lost 4 bases and 0 bases respectively, with 12 bases between them. CDR1 SQVTM and CDR2 ANQGSEA come from the germline V gene. This CDR3 spans 15 amino acids. CDR3 DNA sequence: TGCAGCGTTGCCCCTCACAGGGCGAACACCGGGGAGCTGTTTTTT. It yields the protein CSVAPHRANTGELFF.